The 5 T cell receptor beta chains presented below share a single source sample, sequenced in a study of shared T cell receptors in the human thymus. Method: immunoSEQ multiplex PCR; TCRdb's copy keeps in-frame clones and lacks some. The data contain hundreds of thousands of clones, over 75% of them singletons. In addition, the sample was reused for a study of human thymus T cells.

The sequenced material came from thymocytes. The origin of the receptors is a boy under three years old with a congenital heart defect.

The chain is built from TRBV5-1 and TRBJ2-5; 7 bases are a match to TRBD1. CDR1 and CDR2 (germline): SGHRS, YFSETQ. This CDR3 is 15 amino acids long. V was clipped by 0 bases and J by 3 bases; unmatched bases: 5. The CDR3 DNA sequence: TGCGCCAGCAGCTTGGGTGACAGGGTTAAAGAGACCCAGTACTTC. This encodes CASSLGDRVKETQYF.

This chain joins TRBV5-6 and TRBJ2-7, with TRBD2 identical over 9 bases. CDR3 length equals 17 residues. The ends lost 4 bases at V and 1 base at J; junction bases unmatched: 12. CDR1 SGHDT and CDR2 YYEEEE come from the germline V gene. Here the CDR3 reads CASSPCSAGGPSYEQYF. For the CDR3, the DNA is TGTGCCAGCAGCCCTTGTTCTGCGGGAGGGCCTTCCTACGAGCAGTACTTC.

The chain uses TRBV28 and TRBJ1-2, with D unclear. The V and J ends lost 9 bases and 3 bases respectively, with 11 bases between them. This CDR3 contains 12 residues. CDR1 is MDHEN and CDR2 is SYDVKM in the germline V gene. CDR3 bases: TGTGCCAGTAGGGCGGGAGACTATGGCTACACCTTC. It codes for CASRAGDYGYTF.

The CDR3 nucleotides read TGTGCCAGCTCGACTAGCTTAGGAGATACGCAGTATTTT. Amino acid sequence: CASSTSLGDTQYF. The V call is TRBV7-9, the J call TRBJ2-3, with 7 bases fitting TRBD2. V lost 8 bases, J lost 5 bases, and 7 bases stayed unmatched. The length of the CDR3 is 13 residues. Germline CDR1 SEHNR, CDR2 FQNEAQ (reference sequence).

This clone has just a few counts. The chain is built from TRBV30 and TRBJ2-7; 8 bases agree with TRBD1. V gave up 3 bases and J gave up 3 bases; unmatched junction bases: 7. Germline V gene lookup returns CDR1 GTSNPN and CDR2 SVGIG (reference sequence). The CDR3 extends over 14 amino acids. The CDR3 DNA reads as TGTGCCTGGAGCCCCCCAGGGGGCCTCTACGAGCAGTACTTC. Its translation: CAWSPPGGLYEQYF.